A selection of T cell receptor beta chains follows, all from one sample in a study of blood T cells in healthy people across ages. TCRdb independently ran MiXCR on the 5' RACE reads; one entry per CDR3 protein. The data contain roughly 1,300,000 distinct CDR3 sequences, approximately 60% of them singletons. What was sequenced was blood. The receptors originated from a man aged 18 to 30 in good health. The conserved cysteine and the conserved F or W are not part of the CDR3 here.

TRBJ1-1,TRBV12-3/TRBV12-4,ASSWDGRMNTEAF
TRBJ2-7,TRBV4-1,ASSHPGTSDEQY
TRBJ1-2,TRBV12-3/TRBV12-4,ASSLGTGEGYT
TRBJ2-1,TRBV7-9,ASSPPSWGDNEQF
TRBJ2-5,TRBV4-1,ASSQTSYQETQY
TRBJ1-2,TRBV7-9,ASSFSNPYGYT
TRBJ2-1,TRBV29-1,SVRDRQTYNEQF
TRBJ2-1,TRBV3-1,ASSLGRAVRNEQF
TRBJ2-7,TRBV4-1,ASSPKGTSSYEQY
TRBJ2-2,TRBV20-1,SARARSAGETGELF
TRBJ2-7,TRBV12-3/TRBV12-4,ASSFGGFYEQY
TRBJ1-6,TRBV30,AWSPSSSYNSPLH
.,TRBV27,ASRPAGVFETQY
.,TRBV4-1,ASSPPGDQETQF
TRBJ1-2,TRBV7-2,ASSLGTLEGYGYT
TRBJ2-2,TRBV29-1,SVDGNTGELF
TRBJ2-3,TRBV6-6,ASSYVLSGRVSDTQY
TRBJ2-1,TRBV2,ASRAGASSYNEQF
TRBJ2-3,TRBV6-5,ASSYSGGVTDTQY
TRBJ2-2,TRBV20-1,SAPDLAGGPDTGELF
TRBJ2-5,TRBV4-3,ASSQEAQPAETQY
TRBJ2-5,TRBV4-2,ASSPWRGDPAQETQY
TRBJ2-3,TRBV27,ASSLSRRDTQY
TRBJ1-4,TRBV28,ASSPNGERGEKLF
TRBJ2-5,TRBV27,ASSPTRGVYQETQY
TRBJ2-7,TRBV6-1,ASSDPQRSSYEQY
TRBJ2-3,TRBV20-1,SARRRPSTDTQY
TRBJ2-7,TRBV7-9,ASSLDVPLWEQY
TRBJ1-5,TRBV5-5,ASSLEYSNQPQH
TRBJ2-1,TRBV4-2,ASSQDKVAVLADNEQF
TRBJ2-1,TRBV9,ASSVGVGGGVGEQF
TRBJ2-2,TRBV29-1,SVLPPDRVTGELF
.,TRBV5-1,ASSLDRGRLYEQY
TRBJ1-2,TRBV20-1,SAWTVNYGYT
TRBJ1-1,TRBV6-6,ASRVIISTDEAF
TRBJ2-3,TRBV7-2,ASSPPTAGITDTQY
TRBJ2-4,TRBV20-1,SARGVTGGGSGKNIQY
TRBJ2-3,TRBV12-3/TRBV12-4,ASSSSLWDPTSTDTQY
TRBJ2-3,TRBV20-1,SARDAGAPTDTQY
TRBJ2-1,TRBV3-1,ASSQWQGAGNEQF
TRBJ2-7,TRBV29-1,SVESVAGAFEQY
TRBJ2-5,TRBV10-3,ASNGRGETQY
TRBJ2-7,TRBV4-1,ASSQDRFPGEQY
TRBJ1-4,TRBV11-2,ASSLDAGGMSRRGNEKLF
TRBJ1-2,TRBV3-1,ASSRTGGRGYGYT
TRBJ1-2,TRBV6-6,ASRIGTEYGYT
TRBJ2-4,TRBV30,AWSVNLIWAGGSAKNIQY
TRBJ2-1,TRBV6-1,ASSRTSGRANEQF
TRBJ1-1,TRBV9,ASSGPTTGANTEAF
TRBJ2-7,TRBV20-1,SASSPLVAEQY